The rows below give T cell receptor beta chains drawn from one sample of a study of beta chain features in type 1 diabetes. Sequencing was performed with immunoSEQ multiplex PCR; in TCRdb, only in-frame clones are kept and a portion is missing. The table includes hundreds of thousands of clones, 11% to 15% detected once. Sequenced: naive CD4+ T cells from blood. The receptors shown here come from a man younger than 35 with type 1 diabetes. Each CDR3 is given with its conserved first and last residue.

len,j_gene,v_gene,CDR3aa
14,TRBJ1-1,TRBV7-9,CASSLEVRGTEAFF
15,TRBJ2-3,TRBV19,CASSIGGRAGDTQYF
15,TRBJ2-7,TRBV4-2,CASSQESGRAYEQYF
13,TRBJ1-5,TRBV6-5,CASSYHSNQPQHF
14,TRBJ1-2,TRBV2,CASSEFAARRGYTF
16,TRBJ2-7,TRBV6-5,CASSYFNRRLHYEQYF
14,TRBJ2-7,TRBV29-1,CSVEGAFPSYEQYF
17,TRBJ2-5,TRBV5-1,CASSPGEGGFMGETQYF
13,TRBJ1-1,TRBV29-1,CSVEIQMNTEAFF
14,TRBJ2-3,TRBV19,CASSNGQSTDTQYF
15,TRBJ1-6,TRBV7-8,CASSLTGVQNSPLHF
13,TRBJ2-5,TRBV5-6,CASSLMMSETQYF
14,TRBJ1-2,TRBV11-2,CASSPSRLNYGYTF
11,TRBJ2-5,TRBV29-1,CSVLGWETQYF
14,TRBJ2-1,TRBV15,CATSRPIVGFEQFF
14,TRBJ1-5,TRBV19,CASSITGGSQPQHF
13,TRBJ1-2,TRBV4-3,CASSQSRGRGYTF
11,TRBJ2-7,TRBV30,CAWSVSYEQYF
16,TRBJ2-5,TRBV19,CASSIDGTGPSETQYF
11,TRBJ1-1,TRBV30,CAGGGRTEAFF
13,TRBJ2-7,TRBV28,CASNLGQGYEQYF
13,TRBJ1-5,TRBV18,CASSPMGPAPQHF
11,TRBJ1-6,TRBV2,CASSERVSLHF
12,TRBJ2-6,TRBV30,CAHASGANVLTF
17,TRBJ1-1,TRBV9,CASSPRAVQTEGTEAFF
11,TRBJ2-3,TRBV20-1,CSARFTDTQYF
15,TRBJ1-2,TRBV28,CASSPGTGGGYGYTF
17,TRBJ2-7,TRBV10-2,CASSESPGQGFSYEQYF
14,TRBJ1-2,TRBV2,CASRGQTSNYGYTF
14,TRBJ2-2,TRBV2,CASSWGSGAGELFF
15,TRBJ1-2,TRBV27,CASTSMGAGDYGYTF
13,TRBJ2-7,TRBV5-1,CASSPNTGDEQYF
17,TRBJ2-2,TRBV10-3,CAISPRTSGVDTGELFF
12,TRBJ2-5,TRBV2,CATGTSPETQYF
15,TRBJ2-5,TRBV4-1,CASSQVSGRLETQYF
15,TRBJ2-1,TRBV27,CASSQERGGRGEQFF
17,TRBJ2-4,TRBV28,CASSSVGEGSSKNIQYF
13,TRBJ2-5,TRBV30,CAWSLPGSETQYF
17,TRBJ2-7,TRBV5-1,CASSLQPGGTGSYEQYF
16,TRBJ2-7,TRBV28,CASSSPGDTRAYEQYF
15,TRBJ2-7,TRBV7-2,CASSSPGQGAREQYF
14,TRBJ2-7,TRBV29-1,CSVRQGLTSYEQYF
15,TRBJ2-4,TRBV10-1,CASSETQLAKNIQYF
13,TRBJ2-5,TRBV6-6,CASTLLHQETQYF
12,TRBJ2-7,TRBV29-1,CSVGTGNYEQYF
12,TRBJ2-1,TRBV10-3,CATTGPYNEQFF
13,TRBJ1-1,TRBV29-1,CSVVGSGDTEAFF
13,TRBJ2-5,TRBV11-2,CASSLEVATRQYF
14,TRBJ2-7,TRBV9,CASSTTGASYEQYF
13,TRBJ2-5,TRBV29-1,CSVPTGGRETQYF
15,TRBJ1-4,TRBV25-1,CASSRDGPTAEKLFF
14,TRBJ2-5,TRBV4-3,CASSQTVAGETQYF
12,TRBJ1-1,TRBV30,CAWSRANTEAFF
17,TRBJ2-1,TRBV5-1,CASSFSSTGYSYNEQFF
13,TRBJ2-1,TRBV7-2,CASSFHRSNEQFF
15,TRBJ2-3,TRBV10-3,CAIRANGGAADTQYF